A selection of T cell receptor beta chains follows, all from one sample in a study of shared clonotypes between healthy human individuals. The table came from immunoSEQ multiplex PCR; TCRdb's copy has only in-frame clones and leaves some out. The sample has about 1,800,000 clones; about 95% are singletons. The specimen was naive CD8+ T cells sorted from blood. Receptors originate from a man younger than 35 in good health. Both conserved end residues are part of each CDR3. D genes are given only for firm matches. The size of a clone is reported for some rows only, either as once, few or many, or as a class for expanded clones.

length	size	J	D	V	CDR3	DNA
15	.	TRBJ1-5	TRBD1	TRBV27	CASSPSTGSSGPQHF	TGTGCCAGCAGTCCGTCGACAGGGTCTAGTGGTCCCCAGCATTTT
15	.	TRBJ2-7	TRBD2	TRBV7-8	CASSLALSGGQEQYF	TGTGCCAGCAGCTTAGCCCTTTCGGGGGGTCAAGAGCAGTACTTC
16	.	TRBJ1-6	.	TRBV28	CASSGIYRVLRSPLHF	TGTGCCAGCAGTGGGATCTACAGGGTTCTCCGGTCACCCCTCCACTTT
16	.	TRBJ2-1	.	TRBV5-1	CASSLEPGVDYNEQFF	TGCGCCAGCAGCTTGGAGCCTGGGGTGGATTACAATGAGCAGTTCTTC
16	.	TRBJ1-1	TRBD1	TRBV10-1	CASSETGTGPTTEAFF	TGCGCCAGCAGTGAGACCGGGACAGGGCCAACCACTGAAGCTTTCTTT
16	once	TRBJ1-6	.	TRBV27	CASSSGPYRDNSPLHF	TGTGCCAGCAGTTCGGGCCCTTACAGGGATAATTCACCCCTCCACTTT
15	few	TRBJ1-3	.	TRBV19	CASSMTFETGNTIYF	TGTGCCAGTAGTATGACCTTCGAGACCGGAAACACCATATATTTT
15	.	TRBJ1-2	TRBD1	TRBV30	CAWSAYRGPDYGYTF	TGTGCCTGGAGTGCCTACAGGGGGCCTGACTATGGCTACACCTTC
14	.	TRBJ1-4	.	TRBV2	CASSDTGTNEKLFF	TGTGCCAGCAGTGATACAGGGACTAATGAAAAACTGTTTTTT
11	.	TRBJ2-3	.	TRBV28	CASSPPGLQYF	TGTGCCAGCAGTCCGCCGGGCCTGCAGTATTTT
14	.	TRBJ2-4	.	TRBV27	CASSFQVGENIQYF	TGTGCCAGCAGTTTCCAAGTAGGAGAAAACATTCAGTACTTC
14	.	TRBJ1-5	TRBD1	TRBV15	CATGETGVGQPQHF	TGTGCCACCGGGGAGACAGGGGTCGGTCAGCCCCAGCATTTT
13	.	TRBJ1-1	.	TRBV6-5	CASSQNVGGEAFF	TGTGCCAGCAGTCAAAACGTAGGTGGTGAAGCTTTCTTT
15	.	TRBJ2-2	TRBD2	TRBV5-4	CASSPGLAGPGELFF	TGTGCCAGCAGCCCGGGACTAGCGGGGCCCGGGGAGCTGTTTTTT
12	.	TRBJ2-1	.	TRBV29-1	CSVGGGDNEQFF	TGCAGCGTTGGTGGTGGTGACAATGAGCAGTTCTTC
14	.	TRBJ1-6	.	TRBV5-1	CASRETSDKFPLHF	TGCGCCAGCAGGGAGACATCGGATAAATTCCCCCTCCACTTT
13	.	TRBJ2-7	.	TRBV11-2	CASSMGTFYEQYF	TGTGCCAGCAGCATGGGGACTTTCTACGAGCAGTACTTC
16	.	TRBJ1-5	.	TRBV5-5	CASSLAWGEGNQPQHF	TGTGCCAGCAGCTTGGCCTGGGGGGAGGGAAATCAGCCCCAGCATTTT
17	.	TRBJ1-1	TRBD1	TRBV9	CASSPWTGGLGDTEAFF	TGTGCCAGCAGCCCCTGGACAGGGGGACTGGGGGACACTGAAGCTTTCTTT
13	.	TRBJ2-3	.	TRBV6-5	CASSPQGTDTQYF	TGTGCCAGCAGCCCCCAGGGCACAGATACGCAGTATTTT
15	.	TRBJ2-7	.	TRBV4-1	CASSQEKDPPYEQYF	TGCGCCAGCAGCCAAGAAAAGGACCCGCCCTACGAGCAGTACTTC
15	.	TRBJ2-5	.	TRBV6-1	CASRDRDKRGETQYF	TGTGCCAGCAGGGACCGGGACAAAAGGGGAGAGACCCAGTACTTC